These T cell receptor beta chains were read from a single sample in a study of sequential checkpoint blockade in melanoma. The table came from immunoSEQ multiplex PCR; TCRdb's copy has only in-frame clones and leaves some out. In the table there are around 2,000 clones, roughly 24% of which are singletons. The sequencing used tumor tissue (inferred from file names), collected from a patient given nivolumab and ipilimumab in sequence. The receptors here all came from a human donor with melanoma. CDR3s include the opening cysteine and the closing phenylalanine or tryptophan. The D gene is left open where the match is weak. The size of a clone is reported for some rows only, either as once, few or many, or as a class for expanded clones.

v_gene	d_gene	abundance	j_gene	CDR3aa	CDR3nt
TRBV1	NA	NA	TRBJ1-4	CASSHGTTLGREKLFF	TGCGCCAGCAGCCACGGGACAACCCTGGGGCGTGAAAAACTGTTTTTT
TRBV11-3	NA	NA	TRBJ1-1	CASSLGRGGYTEAFF	TGTGCCAGCAGCTTAGGTCGGGGTGGGTACACTGAAGCTTTCTTT
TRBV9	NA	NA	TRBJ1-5	CASSVGPGVSQPQHF	TGTGCCAGCAGCGTTGGACCTGGGGTCAGTCAGCCCCAGCATTTT
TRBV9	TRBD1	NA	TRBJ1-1	CASSALGQSNTEAFF	TGTGCCAGCAGCGCCCTGGGACAGTCGAACACTGAAGCTTTCTTT
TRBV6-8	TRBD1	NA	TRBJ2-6	CAINPTGPGANVLTF	TGTGCCATCAATCCGACAGGGCCTGGGGCCAACGTCCTGACTTTC
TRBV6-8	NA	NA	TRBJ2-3	CASSYSLITQYF	TGTGCCAGCAGTTACTCGCTAATTACGCAGTATTTT
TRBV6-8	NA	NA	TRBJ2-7	CASSYGDGSYEQYF	TGTGCCAGCAGTTACGGGGACGGTTCCTACGAGCAGTACTTC
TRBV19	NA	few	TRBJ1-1	CASSMATVNTEAFF	TGTGCCAGTAGTATGGCTACAGTGAACACTGAAGCTTTCTTT
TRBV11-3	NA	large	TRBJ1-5	CASSSGITGFDQPQHF	TGTGCCAGCAGCTCGGGAATAACAGGGTTTGATCAGCCCCAGCATTTT
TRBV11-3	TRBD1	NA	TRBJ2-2	CASTSGQGTGELFF	TGTGCCAGCACCTCGGGACAGGGCACCGGGGAGCTGTTTTTT
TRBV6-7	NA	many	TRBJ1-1	CASSKQGITEAFF	TGTGCCAGCAGCAAACAGGGCATCACTGAAGCTTTCTTT
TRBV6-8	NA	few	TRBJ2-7	CASSYSSGRKLGYEQYF	TGTGCCAGCAGTTACTCGAGTGGACGGAAGCTAGGCTACGAGCAGTACTTC
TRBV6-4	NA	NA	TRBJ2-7	CASSDSHEQYF	TGTGCCAGCAGTGACTCCCACGAGCAGTACTTC
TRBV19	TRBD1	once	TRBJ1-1	CASSRDRKTEAFF	TGTGCCAGTAGTAGGGACAGAAAAACTGAAGCTTTCTTT
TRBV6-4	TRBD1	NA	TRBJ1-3	CASGRDRGLYF	TGTGCCAGCGGCCGGGACAGGGGTTTATATTTT
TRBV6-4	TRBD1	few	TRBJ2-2	CASSWTRQGAGELFF	TGTGCCAGCAGTTGGACGCGACAGGGGGCCGGGGAGCTGTTTTTT
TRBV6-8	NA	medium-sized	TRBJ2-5	CASSELGQVFAKTQYF	TGTGCCAGCAGTGAGTTGGGACAAGTTTTTGCGAAGACCCAGTACTTC
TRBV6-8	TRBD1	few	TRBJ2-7	CASSGDRPSYEQYF	TGTGCCAGCAGTGGGGACAGGCCCTCGTACGAGCAGTACTTC
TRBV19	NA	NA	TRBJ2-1	CASSTTGGGPGEQFF	TGTGCCAGTAGTACGACGGGTGGGGGTCCGGGGGAGCAGTTCTTC
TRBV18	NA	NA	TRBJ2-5	CASSPERYETQYF	TGTGCCAGCTCACCAGAGCGGTATGAGACCCAGTACTTC
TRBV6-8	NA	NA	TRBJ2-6	CASRRDGGLYGANVLTF	TGTGCCAGCAGAAGAGACGGGGGCCTATATGGGGCCAACGTCCTGACTTTC
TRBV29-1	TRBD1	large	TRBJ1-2	CSVEAMTGTGAYGYTF	TGCAGCGTTGAGGCAATGACTGGGACAGGGGCTTATGGCTACACCTTC
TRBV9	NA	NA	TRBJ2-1	CASSDPQGYGTYNEQFF	TGTGCCAGCAGCGACCCTCAAGGTTATGGAACCTACAATGAGCAGTTCTTC
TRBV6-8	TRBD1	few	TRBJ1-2	CASSLPQGGSYGYTF	TGTGCCAGCAGTCTCCCGCAGGGGGGGAGCTATGGCTACACCTTC
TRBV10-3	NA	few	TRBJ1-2	CAISESGVGRTGYGYTF	TGTGCCATCAGTGAGTCGGGCGTAGGGAGAACCGGCTATGGCTACACCTTC
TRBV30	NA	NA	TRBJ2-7	CAWSVSQGGYEQYF	TGTGCCTGGAGTGTAAGTCAGGGCGGCTACGAGCAGTACTTC
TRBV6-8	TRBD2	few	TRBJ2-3	CASSYRGSSSTDTQYF	TGTGCCAGCAGTTACCGCGGGAGCTCTAGCACAGATACGCAGTATTTT
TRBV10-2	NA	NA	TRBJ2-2	CASSVEGMSGELFF	TGCGCCAGCAGTGTCGAGGGAATGTCGGGGGAGCTGTTTTTT
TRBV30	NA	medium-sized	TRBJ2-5	CAWSRTVQETQYF	TGTGCCTGGAGTCGGACAGTCCAAGAGACCCAGTACTTC
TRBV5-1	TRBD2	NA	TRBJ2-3	CASSSGLAGGVDTQYF	TGCGCCAGCAGCTCGGGACTAGCGGGGGGAGTGGATACGCAGTATTTT
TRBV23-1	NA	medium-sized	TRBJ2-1	CASSLGHPIEQFF	TGCGCCAGCAGCCTAGGACACCCGATTGAGCAGTTCTTC
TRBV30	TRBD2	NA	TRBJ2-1	CAWSPGLGDNEQFF	TGTGCCTGGAGCCCCGGACTAGGGGACAATGAGCAGTTCTTC
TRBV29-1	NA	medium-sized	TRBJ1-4	CSVAGADGNEKLFF	TGCAGCGTGGCGGGGGCGGATGGTAATGAAAAACTGTTTTTT
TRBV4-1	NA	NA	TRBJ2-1	CASSFGAGEQFF	TGCGCCAGCAGTTTCGGGGCGGGGGAGCAGTTCTTC
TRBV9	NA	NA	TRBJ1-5	CASSASLNQPQHF	TGTGCCAGCAGCGCTAGCCTCAATCAGCCCCAGCATTTT
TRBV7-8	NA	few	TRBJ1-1	CASSLYWTRHTEAFF	TGTGCCAGCAGCTTATACTGGACCCGGCACACTGAAGCTTTCTTT
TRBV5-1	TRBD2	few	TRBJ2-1	CASSPFLGAGAGNEQFF	TGCGCCAGCAGCCCCTTTTTGGGAGCGGGGGCAGGCAATGAGCAGTTCTTC
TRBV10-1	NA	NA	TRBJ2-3	CATGGTDTQYF	TGCGCCACCGGAGGCACAGATACGCAGTATTTT
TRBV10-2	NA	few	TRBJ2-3	CAIRRDSTDTQYF	TGCGCCATCAGGCGGGACAGCACAGATACGCAGTATTTT
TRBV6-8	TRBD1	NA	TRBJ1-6	CASSFLPTGRNSPLHF	TGTGCCAGCAGTTTCCTCCCGACAGGGAGGAATTCACCCCTCCACTTT
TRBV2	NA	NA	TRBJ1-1	CASSKQGITEAFF	TGTGCCAGCAGCAAACAGGGCATCACTGAAGCTTTCTTT
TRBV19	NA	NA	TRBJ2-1	CASNTGPTGNEQFF	TGTGCCAGTAATACAGGGCCCACGGGGAATGAGCAGTTCTTC
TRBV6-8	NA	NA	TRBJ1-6	CASRTSMIYNSPLHF	TGTGCCAGCAGGACATCCATGATCTATAATTCACCCCTCCACTTT
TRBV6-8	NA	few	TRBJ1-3	CAIGSSGNTIYF	TGTGCCATCGGATCCTCTGGAAACACCATATATTTT
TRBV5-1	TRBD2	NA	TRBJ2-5	CASSTGLAGGRGETQYF	TGCGCCAGCAGCACCGGACTAGCGGGGGGTAGGGGAGAGACCCAGTACTTC
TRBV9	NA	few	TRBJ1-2	CASSVAGNYGYTF	TGTGCCAGCAGTGTAGCGGGTAACTATGGCTACACCTTC
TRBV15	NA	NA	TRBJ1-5	CATSRAPARDQPQHF	TGTGCCACCAGCAGGGCCCCAGCGCGGGATCAGCCCCAGCATTTT
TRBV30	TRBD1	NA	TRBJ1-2	CAWSVGTGVRYGYTF	TGTGCCTGGAGTGTTGGGACAGGGGTTCGCTATGGCTACACCTTC
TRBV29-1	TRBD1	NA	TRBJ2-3	CSGTGRAHRTDTQYF	TGCAGCGGGACAGGGCGTGCCCATCGCACAGATACGCAGTATTTT
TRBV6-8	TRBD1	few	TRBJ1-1	CASSADRGDTEAFF	TGTGCCAGCAGTGCGGACAGGGGAGACACTGAAGCTTTCTTT
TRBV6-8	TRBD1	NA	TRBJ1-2	CASSYSGTGGLYGYTF	TGTGCCAGCAGTTACTCAGGGACAGGGGGCCTCTATGGCTACACCTTC
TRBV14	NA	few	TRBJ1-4	CASSQGTADEKLFF	TGTGCCAGCAGCCAAGGAACGGCTGATGAAAAACTGTTTTTT
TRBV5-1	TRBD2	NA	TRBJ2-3	CASSPGLAGEDTQYF	TGCGCCAGCAGCCCCGGACTAGCGGGGGAAGATACGCAGTATTTT
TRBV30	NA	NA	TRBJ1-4	CAWSAGVSLATNEKLFF	TGTGCCTGGAGCGCCGGGGTTTCACTCGCAACTAATGAAAAACTGTTTTTT
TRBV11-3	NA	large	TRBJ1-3	CASSFSSSGNTIYF	TGTGCCAGCAGCTTTAGCAGCTCTGGAAACACCATATATTTT
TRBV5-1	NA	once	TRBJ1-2	CASSFFLNRLNYGYTF	TGCGCCAGCAGCTTCTTCTTGAACAGGTTAAACTATGGCTACACCTTC
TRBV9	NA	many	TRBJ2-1	CASSVSIHSGHNEQFF	TGTGCCAGCAGCGTCAGCATCCATAGCGGCCACAATGAGCAGTTCTTC